A single sample gave rise to the 4 T cell receptor beta chains below, sequenced in a study of blood T cells in healthy people across ages. Alongside a J-beta primer mix, a sample-barcoded 5' primer served in a second PCR lasting roughly 6 to 11 cycles. TCRdb re-derived calls from the 5' RACE reads in MiXCR, one entry per CDR3 protein. The table lists 800,000 to 950,000 distinct CDR3 sequences, approximately 35% of them singletons. Sample: blood. The receptors shown here come from a man between 18 and 35 years old in good health.

About this clonotype itself: Being one base from a much bigger clone, this may be a read error. The chain has TRBV5-1 and TRBJ2-1, with 8 positions matching TRBD2. This CDR3 has 17 residues. Trimming at V came to 3 bases and at J to 6 bases, leaving 14 bases not matched to a gene. Germline lookup yields CDR1 SGHRS and CDR2 YFSETQ. The CDR3 protein is CASSSEGLAGGGNEQFF. CDR3 bases: TGCGCCAGCAGCTCGGAGGGGCTAGCGGGTGGAGGCAATGAGCAGTTCTTC.

This clonotype has more than one count but fewer than ten. DNA for the CDR3: TGTGCCAGCAGTGGGACTGACAGTTCCTACAATGAGCAGTTCTTC. This translates into CASSGTDSSYNEQFF. The chain combines TRBV25-1 with TRBJ2-1; tentatively, D is TRBD1 or TRBD2 (5 bases each). This CDR3 has 15 residues. The V end was cut by 4 bases, the J end by 1 base, with 11 bases between. In germline, CDR1 is MGHDK, CDR2 SYGVNS.

A word on this clonotype: Germline is not matched at one junction end, which may reflect a read error. The chain is built from TRBV28 and TRBJ2-3; 12 bases fit TRBD2. CDR1 is MDHEN, CDR2 SYDVKM, per germline. There are 14 residues in the CDR3. CDR3 bases: TGTGTCAGCAGTCCGACTAGCGGGGGCGATACGCAGTATTTT. Residues: CVSSPTSGGDTQYF.

The chain uses TRBV7-9 and TRBJ2-1; D is uncertain. Germline loops: CDR1 SEHNR, CDR2 FQNEAQ (reference sequence). This CDR3 contains 13 residues. V was clipped by 2 bases and J by 8 bases, with 10 bases between them. The CDR3 nucleotides are TGTGCCAGCAGCTTACGGGTAGACCATGAGCAGTTCTTC. Translating it yields CASSLRVDHEQFF. The entire variable domain, with the rest obtained from reference TRBV7-9 and TRBJ2-1, is as follows: DTGVSQNPRHKITKRGQNVTFRCDPISEHNRLYWYRQTLGQGPEFLTYFQNEAQLEKSRLLSDRFSAERPKGSFSTLEIQRTEQGDSAMYLCASSLRVDHEQFFGPGTRLTVL.